This entry is about one TCR beta chain. Its antigen specificity is not known. The read gets to within 3 residues of the CDR3 end, and the germline J gene fills in the rest. Standard criteria were used to diagnose CVID, namely serum IgG, IgA and/or IgM reduced below the normal range together with specific antibody deficiency. There were around 45 subjects in the CVID group (roughly 15 female and roughly 29 male), ranging in age from about 9 to 64 years, with a mean age of roughly 40. Predominantly Caucasian heritage was noted among both the CVID patients and the healthy controls. Replacement immunoglobulin therapy had been administered to all CVID subjects for at least one year at the time of study participation. At the time of blood collection, no CVID subject was ill or was being treated with immunomodulatory or immunosuppressive medication. Heparinized peripheral whole blood samples of about 5 to 8 ml were collected from each donor. TCRbeta CDR3 repertoires were sequenced from genomic DNA of adults with common variable immune deficiency (CVID) and healthy adult controls. Diluted blood was density-centrifuged over Hypaque 1077 or Ficoll-Paque to isolate peripheral blood mononuclear cells. Genomic DNA was obtained from unsorted mononuclear cells through either Qiagen column purification or a centrifugation-based method.

This entry comes from a study of T cell clonality in common variable immunodeficiency (dated by TCRdb to between 2015 and 2016). Results the study describes overall, beyond this receptor: Even though DNA input was equal, the average per sample came to 82,000 or so unique sequences for controls compared with about 30,000 for CVID samples. According to the authors, figuring out what caused the increased clonality in CVID would require sequencing the repertoires of T cell subpopulations. CVID TCRbeta sequences were reported to have fewer deletions and N-nucleotide insertions and to lack highly modified clones with 13 or more V deletions. Healthy controls shared more TCRbeta clones with each other than CVID subjects shared among themselves (p < 0.0001). TCRbeta clonality was higher in CVID subjects than in healthy controls (t-test p = 0.018), and the increase was most characteristic of about a third of subjects. Correlations between repertoire features and clinical complications were limited by patient heterogeneity within the CVID cohort.

Looking up the germline V gene yields CDR1 MNHEY and CDR2 SVGEGT. V lost 8 bases and J lost 3 bases, and the count of bases not matched to a germline gene is 8. The CDR3 sequence holds 14 residues, the cysteine and phenylalanine included. Part of the CDR3 DNA is given, 33 bases translated from base 1. For sequencing input, CVID and control samples contributed equivalent amounts of genomic DNA. For every sample, a 60 bp segment covering the rearranged TCRbeta CDR3 region was amplified and then sequenced. The immunoSEQ assay, a bias-corrected multiplex PCR combined with high-throughput sequencing, was used for TCRbeta amplification. Per the source publication's procedure: Every unique nucleotide sequence counted as a clone and was annotated with V, D and J genes, copy number and frequency. Sequences were labeled productive if in frame, and non-productive if out of frame or containing stop codons. As previously described, clonality was computed from Shannon's entropy. Mean CDR3 Kyte-Doolittle hydropathy was derived from the predicted amino acid sequences of productive clones. Hierarchical clustering of scaled V gene usage was performed with the R hclust function using Manhattan distance and complete linkage. Sharing of clones by CDR3 amino acid sequence was evaluated by resampling 12 repertoires per group over 100 rounds. The repertoires were screened for approximately 63 published EBV-specific TCRbeta sequences and approximately 230 published CMV-specific TCRbeta sequences. A couple of CVID samples that yielded fewer than 10,000 sequences were excluded from the analysis, so approximately 40 CVID repertoires were retained. TCRdb took over this immuneACCESS table, retaining in-frame rearrangements with V and J assigned. Such tables are incomplete; in checked studies, under half of the missing clones stem from an unresolved V gene, and the remainder is unexplained. The V and J calls and clone size are taken from that table; D and trimming were inferred from the DNA. This sample's table lists about 15,000 clones. The ten largest make up 4.9% of the sample.

This receptor was identified in a human donor with common variable immunodeficiency. Sequencing input: peripheral blood mononuclear cells. The sequence is built from TRBV6-2 or TRBV6-3 and TRBJ2-7, with TRBD2 identical over 9 junction bases. The CDR3 corresponds to CASGPSGTNYEQYF. Incomplete CDR3 DNA: TGTGCCAGCGGTCCTAGCGGGACAAACTACGAG.